This entry lists 30 T cell receptor beta chains sequenced from one sample in a study of blood T cell repertoires in COVID-19. Generated by immunoSEQ multiplex PCR, the TCRdb table keeps only in-frame clones and is missing some. There are 190,000 or so clones in the sample; about 83% occur only once, and about 0.96% lies in the top ten. The sequenced sample was peripheral blood. The receptors come from a woman aged 18-35 years who had recovered from COVID-19.

V usage is TRBV19 and J usage is TRBJ2-7; 9 bases fit TRBD2. The V gene's germline CDR1 is LNHDA and CDR2 SQIVND (reference sequence). Germline trimming cut 4 bases from V and 1 base from J; bases unmatched to any gene: 11. This CDR3 comprises 17 residues. CDR3 protein: CASSTIAGGRGSYEQYF. The DNA for the CDR3 is TGTGCCAGTAGTACGATCGCGGGGGGGCGAGGGTCCTACGAGCAGTACTTC.

CDR3 residues: CASSQQGTEAFF. For the CDR3, the DNA is TGTGCCAGCAGCCAACAGGGCACTGAAGCTTTCTTT. V gene TRBV3-1 (or the pseudogene TRBV3-2) combines with J gene TRBJ1-1, with D possibly being TRBD1 (5 bases). From germline, CDR1 is LGHDT and CDR2 YNNKEL (reference sequence). Trimming removed 2 bases from V and 4 bases from J, with 5 bases in between. The CDR3 has 12 amino acids.

This chain joins TRBV7-6 and TRBJ2-3, with D possibly TRBD2 on 6 matching bases. There are 14 residues in the CDR3. The germline gives CDR1 SGHVS, CDR2 FNYEAQ. V lost 6 bases and J lost 4, with 14 bases in between. The DNA of the CDR3 is TGTGCCAGCAGTCGGAGGGCCGGGGCAGATACGCAGTATTTT. Its translation: CASSRRAGADTQYF.

A single count supports this clone. The rearrangement links TRBV5-8 to TRBJ1-1, with TRBD1 matching over 7 bases. Trimming cost V 3 bases and J 5 bases; bases outside gene matches: 7. The germline CDR1 and CDR2 sequences are SGHTS and YDEGEE. The CDR3 extends over 14 amino acids. The CDR3 DNA sequence: TGTGCCAGCAGCTCCAGGGGGGCTAGTACTGAAGCTTTCTTT. Translated, it gives CASSSRGASTEAFF.

This chain uses TRBV11-1 with TRBJ2-7, with D tentatively TRBD1 (6 bases). Deletions cut 2 bases from V and 6 bases from J, with 14 bases between. CDR1 is SGHAT and CDR2 is FQDESV in the germline V gene (reference sequence). CDR3 length equals 14 residues. This CDR3 is CASSLMAGAGEQYV. In DNA, the CDR3 is TGTGCCAGCAGCTTAATGGCAGGGGCCGGCGAGCAGTACGTC.

The chain is built from TRBV6-5 and TRBJ2-3; weak D call: TRBD1 (8 bases). Per the germline V gene, CDR1 is MNHEY and CDR2 is SVGAGI. The V and J ends lost 4 bases and 6 bases respectively, with 14 bases between them. CDR3 length: 14 residues. The CDR3 here is CASSWTGREDTQYF. The CDR3 DNA sequence: TGTGCCAGCAGTTGGACAGGGCGGGAGGATACGCAGTATTTT.

The chain links TRBV6-2 or TRBV6-3 to TRBJ2-3; TRBD2 matches at 11 bases. CDR3 length: 17 amino acids. From germline, CDR1 is MNHEY and CDR2 SVGEGT. With 2 bases clipped from V and 4 bases from J, the junction kept 8 bases outside the gene matches. CDR3 sequence reads: CASSYRVAGGPADTQYF. Here the CDR3 DNA reads TGTGCCAGCAGTTACCGAGTAGCGGGAGGGCCCGCAGATACGCAGTATTTT.

The chain couples TRBV4-3 to TRBJ2-5, with TRBD2 as a possible D gene (6 bases). This CDR3 has 15 amino acids. Germline V gene lookup returns CDR1 LGHNA and CDR2 YSLEER. With 0 bases removed from V and 4 bases from J, the gap between germline ends came to 12 bases. CDR3 in DNA: TGCGCCAGCAGCCAAGAGCCGACTAGTAGAGAGACCCAGTACTTC. Protein: CASSQEPTSRETQYF.

The chain uses TRBV3-1 (or the pseudogene TRBV3-2) and TRBJ2-5, with D unclear. V was pared by 6 bases and J by 9 bases, with 8 bases between. The V gene's germline CDR1 is LGHDT and CDR2 YNNKEL (reference sequence). The CDR3 spans 10 residues. The CDR3 coding sequence is TGTGCCAGCAGTCTCGGTGCCCAGTACTTC. Residues: CASSLGAQYF.

J is TRBJ2-1 and V is TRBV30, with TRBD2 as a possible D gene (5 bases). In germline, CDR1 is GTSNPN, CDR2 SVGIG (reference sequence). The CDR3 runs to 13 residues. The V end was cut by 6 bases, the J end by 8 bases, with 17 bases between. The CDR3 DNA reads TGTGCCTGCACCGGGATGGGCGGCGATGAGCAGTTCTTC. This sequence encodes CACTGMGGDEQFF.

V is TRBV11-3 and J is TRBJ2-5; 11 nucleotides match TRBD1. The CDR3 is made up of 16 amino acids. Looked up from germline, CDR1 is SGHNT and CDR2 is YENEEA. Trimming cost V 5 bases and J 1 base; bases outside gene matches: 6. CDR3 bases: TGTGCCAGCAGCCCCGGGACAGGGGGTACCCAAGAGACCCAGTACTTC. It translates to CASSPGTGGTQETQYF.

The gene calls are TRBV19 and TRBJ2-7; TRBD2 aligns across 9 bases. The CDR3 has 14 amino acids. The V gene's germline CDR1 is LNHDA and CDR2 SQIVND (reference sequence). Unmatched junction bases numbered 7, after V lost 9 bases and J lost 1 base. The CDR3 here is CARNGLAFSYEQYV. DNA for the CDR3: TGTGCCAGGAACGGACTAGCGTTTTCCTACGAGCAGTACGTC.

Many counts were recorded for this clone. The chain uses TRBV5-4 and TRBJ1-5, with 7 positions matching TRBD1. Trimming removed 5 bases from V and 0 bases from J; junction bases left unmatched: 5. Germline CDR1 reads SGHNT; CDR2 reads YYREEE (reference sequence). The CDR3 length is 15 residues. CDR3 in amino acids: CASRRGPDSNQPQHF. CDR3 DNA: TGTGCCAGCAGAAGGGGGCCGGATAGCAATCAGCCCCAGCATTTT.

The chain employs TRBV5-1 and TRBJ2-7; 11 nucleotides agree with TRBD2. The germline CDR1 and CDR2 sequences are SGHRS and YFSETQ. Trimming cost V 1 base and J 7 bases; bases outside gene matches: 4. This CDR3 contains 14 residues. In DNA form, the CDR3 reads TGCGCCAGCAGCTTGCTAGCGGGAGGAGGTGAGCAGTACGTC. Translated, it gives CASSLLAGGGEQYV.

This clone was recorded once. The chain joins TRBV27 to TRBJ1-2, with D unclear. The CDR3 has 16 amino acids. Germline V CDR1 and CDR2: MNHEY, SMNVEV (reference sequence). Trimming removed 5 bases at V and 2 bases at J, with 18 bases between. The CDR3 reads CASSPPSWEGNYGYTF. The CDR3 bases are TGTGCCAGCAGTCCACCCTCCTGGGAGGGAAACTATGGCTACACCTTC.

The rearrangement links TRBV6-5 to TRBJ2-7; maybe TRBD2 (5 bases). This CDR3 comprises 15 residues. CDR1 MNHEY and CDR2 SVGAGI come from the germline V gene. V was clipped by 7 bases and J by 7 bases, with 23 bases between them. This chain's CDR3 is CASKFPGHGAEEQYF. CDR3 in DNA: TGTGCCAGCAAGTTCCCCGGCCACGGAGCGGAAGAGCAGTACTTC.

As to this clone: Germline and junction disagree at one end, which may indicate a read error. The chain recombines TRBV7-8 with TRBJ2-1, with a tentative D call TRBD1 (6 bases). The CDR3 consists of 14 residues. Germline V lookup: CDR1 SGHVS, CDR2 FQNEAQ. CDR3 nucleotides: TGTGCCAGCAGCACCAGATTGGGACACCAAGTCGTGGTCTTC. It encodes CASSTRLGHQVVVF.

The V call is TRBV7-3, the J call TRBJ1-2; 7 bases match TRBD1. CDR3 length: 14 amino acids. The germline gives CDR1 SGHTA, CDR2 FQGTGA. V dropped 6 bases and J dropped 8; count of bases not matched to a gene: 12. The CDR3 here is CASRRDSRTGGYTF. CDR3 in DNA: TGTGCCAGCAGACGGGACTCAAGGACAGGCGGCTACACCTTC.

V is TRBV27 and J is TRBJ2-3, with 9 bases lining up with TRBD1. Per germline, CDR1 MNHEY and CDR2 SMNVEV (reference sequence). CDR3 length: 17 amino acids. With V trimmed by 5 bases and J by 5 bases, 14 bases remained unmatched. The CDR3 DNA is TGTGCCAGCAGTAAGACCGGGACAGGGAGGGCGGAAGATACGCAGTATTTT. It translates to CASSKTGTGRAEDTQYF.

Only one count was recorded for this clone. CDR3 DNA: TGCGCCAGCAGCCAAGATCACGGGCGGAGGGGATACAATGAGCAGTTCTTC. Its translation: CASSQDHGRRGYNEQFF. The J gene is TRBJ2-1, the V gene TRBV4-1; a weak D match, TRBD2 (6 bases). The ends were cut back, 0 bases at V and 4 bases at J, with 16 bases in the middle. Germline CDR1 MGHRA, CDR2 YSYEKL. CDR3 length: 17 residues.

This chain connects TRBV11-2 to TRBJ1-3; TRBD1 agrees at 7 bases. Germline CDR1 and CDR2: SGHAT and FQNNGV. Trimming at V came to 4 bases and at J to 0 bases, leaving 6 bases not matched to a gene. This CDR3 is 16 amino acids long. The CDR3 DNA reads TGTGCCAGCAGCTGGGGACAGACTTACTCTGGAAACACCATATATTTT. Encoded protein: CASSWGQTYSGNTIYF.

The chain uses TRBV7-2 and TRBJ2-7, with D possibly TRBD2 on 5 matching bases. From germline, CDR1 is SGHTA and CDR2 FQGNSA. Trimming took 5 bases from V and 2 from J, leaving 16 bases between them. The length of the CDR3 is 15 residues. DNA for the CDR3: TGTGCCAGCAGCATAACCGGGATCAGCACCTACGAGCAGTACTTC. Translated, it gives CASSITGISTYEQYF.

CDR3 sequence (DNA): TGTGCCACCAGCCCCCTTGGAGGAGCGGGATATGGGGAGCTGTTTTTT. Translated, it gives CATSPLGGAGYGELFF. The chain combines TRBV15 with TRBJ2-2, with 7 bases aligning to TRBD2. CDR1 is LNHNV, CDR2 YYDKDF, per germline (reference sequence). The CDR3 is 16 residues long. J lost 8 bases, V lost 5 bases, and 14 bases had no gene match.

This clone showed up just a few times. This chain links TRBV2 with TRBJ1-5; D is possibly TRBD1 (6 bases). The CDR3 covers 14 residues. Per the germline V gene, CDR1 is SNHLY and CDR2 is FYNNEI. Trimming stripped 5 bases from V and 3 bases from J, with 11 bases between. The DNA of the CDR3 is TGTGCCAGCAGTACCGGACAGTCCAATCAGCCCCAGCATTTT. Its protein product is CASSTGQSNQPQHF.

The chain couples TRBV15 to TRBJ1-5; 7 bases map to TRBD1. The germline V gene encodes CDR1 LNHNV and CDR2 YYDKDF (reference sequence). This CDR3 is 15 amino acids long. Losses at the gene ends were 6 bases for V and 6 bases for J; bases not matched to a gene: 11. The CDR3 nucleotides read TGTGCCACCAGTTCCAAGCAGGGGGAAGGTCAGCCCCAGCATTTT. Its translation is CATSSKQGEGQPQHF.

In nucleotides, the CDR3 is TGCAGCGTAAAGACTAGCGGGAGGGTGTATGAGCAGTTCTTC. Translating it yields CSVKTSGRVYEQFF. This chain connects TRBV29-1 to TRBJ2-1; 14 nucleotides line up with TRBD2. Germline CDR1 is SQVTM and CDR2 is ANQGSEA. V lost 6 bases to trimming and J lost 8 bases; unmatched junction nucleotides: 6. This CDR3 is 14 amino acids long.

This rearrangement joins TRBV4-3 to TRBJ1-1; 10 positions match TRBD1. Germline loops: CDR1 LGHNA, CDR2 YSLEER. The CDR3 is made up of 14 amino acids. V gave up 5 bases and J gave up 3 bases; unmatched junction bases: 3. As DNA, the CDR3 is TGCGCCAGCAGCGCAGACAGGGGGCACACTGAAGCTTTCTTT. Protein product: CASSADRGHTEAFF.

The chain joins TRBV7-3 to TRBJ2-1; a possible D gene is TRBD2 (6 bases). Germline CDR1 and CDR2: SGHTA and FQGTGA. V was clipped by 4 bases and J by 9 bases, with 10 bases between them. The CDR3 sequence is 12 residues long. CDR3 region: CASSSGGFEQFF. CDR3 nucleotide sequence: TGTGCCAGCAGCTCCGGGGGTTTTGAGCAGTTCTTC. Together with reference TRBV7-3 and TRBJ2-1, the CDR3 gives the full variable domain: GAGVSQTPSNKVTEKGKYVELRCDPISGHTALYWYRQSLGQGPEFLIYFQGTGAADDSGLPNDRFFAVRPEGSVSTLKIQRTERGDSAVYLCASSSGGFEQFFGPGTRLTVL.

The chain joins TRBV6-2 or TRBV6-3 to TRBJ2-7, with TRBD1 as a possible D gene (6 bases). This CDR3 spans 14 amino acids. The germline V gene has CDR1 MNHEY and CDR2 SVGEGT. V was cut by 5 bases and J by 3 bases, with 14 bases left in between. CDR3 nucleotides: TGTGCCAGCAGTCCGCTCAGGGGCAACTACGAGCAGTACGTC. It codes for CASSPLRGNYEQYV.

The J gene is TRBJ2-2, the V gene TRBV29-1; D possibly corresponds to TRBD2 (5 bases). This CDR3 is 15 amino acids long. V was shortened by 0 bases and J by 4 bases, with 12 bases between the two germline ends. Germline V gene lookup returns CDR1 SQVTM and CDR2 ANQGSEA. This CDR3 reads CSVEDRVRGTGELFF. The CDR3 DNA sequence: TGCAGCGTTGAAGATAGGGTCCGGGGCACCGGGGAGCTGTTTTTT.